The 23 T cell receptor beta chains below all came from one sample that was sequenced in a study of T cell responses to AZD1222 COVID-19 vaccine. Data came from immunoSEQ multiplex PCR; TCRdb stores just in-frame clones and leaves some out. The table records under 110,000 clones, about 90% of them present only once. The sequencing here drew on peripheral blood, taken 28 days after the second AZD1222 dose. These TCRs come from an adult who received the AZD1222 COVID-19 vaccine.

This chain connects TRBV5-4 to TRBJ2-7; D perhaps matches TRBD2 (7 bases). Looked up from germline, CDR1 is SGHNT and CDR2 is YYREEE (reference sequence). This CDR3 comprises 14 residues. V dropped 1 base and J dropped 6 bases, with 14 bases sitting between them. The CDR3 DNA sequence: TGTGCCAGCAGCTTGCGAGGCGGGGGCGGCGAGCAGTACTTC. Protein product: CASSLRGGGGEQYF.

This chain connects TRBV18 to TRBJ1-2, with D possibly matching TRBD1 (5 bases). The length of the CDR3 is 15 residues. V lost 1 base and J lost 3, with 12 bases in between. Germline V lookup: CDR1 KGHSH, CDR2 LQKENI. DNA of the CDR3: TGTGCCAGCTCACCACTAATAGGGGCGGACTATGGCTACACCTTC. It yields the protein CASSPLIGADYGYTF. The full variable domain, rest sourced from reference TRBV18 and TRBJ1-2, is NAGVMQNPRHLVRRRGQEARLRCSPMKGHSHVYWYRQLPEEGLKFMVYLQKENIIDESGMPKERFSAEFPKEGPSILRIQQVVRGDSAAYFCASSPLIGADYGYTFGSGTRLTVV.

The chain is built from TRBV18 and TRBJ2-5; D unclear. With 5 bases removed from V and 2 bases from J, the gap between germline ends came to 9 bases. This CDR3 spans 13 amino acids. Germline V gene sequence: CDR1 KGHSH, CDR2 LQKENI. For the CDR3, the DNA is TGTGCCAGCTCAAGTGGAACACAAGAGACCCAGTACTTC. Its translation: CASSSGTQETQYF.

This chain connects TRBV5-8 to TRBJ1-6, with D tentatively TRBD1 (5 bases). Trimming removed 2 bases from V and 10 bases from J, with 13 bases in between. This CDR3 has 14 residues. Germline V CDR1 and CDR2: SGHTS, YDEGEE. The CDR3 reads CASSFRARDSPLHF. Here the CDR3 DNA reads TGTGCCAGCAGCTTTCGGGCACGGGACTCACCCCTCCACTTT.

The J gene is TRBJ2-5, the V gene TRBV5-1; perhaps TRBD1 as D (5 bases). In germline, CDR1 is SGHRS, CDR2 YFSETQ. The CDR3 sequence is 15 residues long. V dropped 2 bases and J dropped 1 base, with 12 bases sitting between them. The DNA of the CDR3 is TGCGCCAGCAGCTTAGATGGGGCGCCCCAAGAGACCCAGTACTTC. It yields the protein CASSLDGAPQETQYF.

The V and J genes are TRBV6-4 and TRBJ1-1, with 8 nucleotides matching TRBD1. This CDR3 is built from 14 residues. V lost 6 bases and J lost 6; bases outside the gene matches: 9. Germline V gives CDR1 MRHNA, CDR2 SNTAGT. The chain's CDR3 is CASRGDRTTPEAFF. CDR3 coding DNA: TGTGCCAGCAGGGGGGACAGGACAACCCCTGAAGCTTTCTTT.

The genes are TRBV29-1 and TRBJ2-1, with 10 bases lining up with TRBD2. The length of the CDR3 is 12 residues. V lost 7 bases and J lost 13; bases outside the gene matches: 10. Germline V gene data show CDR1 as SQVTM and CDR2 as ANQGSEA. The CDR3 bases are TGCAGCGGCGGGACTAGCGAGCTGCCCCAGTTCTTC. It codes for CSGGTSELPQFF.

J is TRBJ2-7 and V is TRBV29-1; the D is unclear. The CDR3 loop spans 12 amino acids. V lost 2 bases, J lost 2 bases, and 7 bases lay in between. The germline gives CDR1 SQVTM, CDR2 ANQGSEA. Here the CDR3 reads CSVESQPYEQYF. DNA of the CDR3: TGCAGCGTTGAAAGTCAGCCCTACGAGCAGTACTTC.

J is TRBJ2-1 and V is TRBV28; TRBD1 matches 7 bases. This CDR3 contains 14 residues. From germline, CDR1 is MDHEN and CDR2 SYDVKM. With V trimmed by 6 bases and J by 9 bases, 11 bases remained unmatched. The CDR3 loop reads CASRPSTGYGEQFF. The CDR3 DNA reads TGTGCCAGCAGACCATCGACAGGGTACGGTGAGCAGTTCTTC.

The chain carries TRBV5-1 and TRBJ1-1; weak D call: TRBD1 (6 bases). Trimming left V 1 base short and J 3 bases short, with 10 bases between. Germline CDR1 SGHRS, CDR2 YFSETQ. CDR3 size: 14 residues. The CDR3 DNA follows: TGCGCCAGCAGCTTGATGGGGGCGCACACTGAAGCTTTCTTT. Translated: CASSLMGAHTEAFF. Supplemented by reference TRBV5-1 and TRBJ1-1, the full variable domain reads KAGVTQTPRYLIKTRGQQVTLSCSPISGHRSVSWYQQTPGQGLQFLFEYFSETQRNKGNFPGRFSGRQFSNSRSEMNVSTLELGDSALYLCASSLMGAHTEAFFGQGTRLTVV.

The chain employs TRBV5-4 and TRBJ1-1; D not certain. In germline, CDR1 is SGHNT, CDR2 YYREEE (reference sequence). The CDR3 runs 12 residues. Between the trimmed V and J ends, which lost 3 bases and 7 bases, there was a span of 10 bases. CDR3 sequence reads: CASSSRELEAFF. CDR3 DNA sequence: TGTGCCAGCAGCTCCCGGGAACTTGAAGCTTTCTTT.

Turning to this clone: A junction end diverges from the germline sequence, so it may reflect a read error. The chain uses TRBV10-3 and TRBJ2-7; D may be TRBD2 (6 bases). Germline CDR1 is ENHRY and CDR2 is SYGVKD. This CDR3 has 13 amino acids. The CDR3 region has the DNA TGTGCCATCAGTGAGTCGACGTGGGGACTCGCCTCCTTC. Amino acids: CAISESTWGLASF.

The genes are TRBV6-6 and TRBJ2-1; the match to TRBD2 covers 9 bases. Germline-derived CDR1 and CDR2 are MNHNY and SVGAGI (reference sequence). J gave up 3 bases and V 4 bases, and 4 bases lay outside the gene matches. The CDR3 is 15 amino acids. The CDR3 region has the DNA TGTGCCAGCAGTTCACTAGCGGGCGGCTACAATGAGCAGTTCTTC. Translating it yields CASSSLAGGYNEQFF.

J is TRBJ1-1 and V is TRBV19; a possible D gene is TRBD1 (5 bases). Trimming stripped 10 bases from V and 1 base from J, with 16 bases between. Germline CDR1 LNHDA, CDR2 SQIVND (reference sequence). The CDR3 consists of 14 residues. In DNA form, the CDR3 reads TGTGCCACCAAACGGAGGGGATCGAACACTGAAGCTTTCTTT. It translates to CATKRRGSNTEAFF.

The rearrangement joins TRBV10-2 to TRBJ1-2, with D perhaps TRBD1 (6 bases). Trimming shortened V by 4 bases and J by 6 bases, and 12 bases separated the two germline ends. The CDR3 is made up of 13 amino acids. Germline CDR1 is WSHSY and CDR2 is SAAADI. The CDR3 DNA reads as TGCGCCAGCAGTGCCGGGGGCTTTGATGGCTACACCTTC. Its translation: CASSAGGFDGYTF.

The chain employs TRBV5-4 and TRBJ2-2, with 9 bases aligning to TRBD1. Germline assignment: CDR1 SGHNT and CDR2 YYREEE (reference sequence). The CDR3 is 16 residues long. Trimming cost V 6 bases and J 4 bases; bases outside gene matches: 10. The CDR3 nucleotides are TGTGCCAGCACGCCCGGACAGGGGAGGGCCACCGGGGAGCTGTTTTTT. Its translation: CASTPGQGRATGELFF.

The CDR3 reads CASSETGGSYNEQFF. The CDR3, as DNA: TGTGCCAGCAGTGAGACAGGGGGCTCCTACAATGAGCAGTTCTTC. The V and J genes are TRBV6-4 and TRBJ2-1; 9 nucleotides agree with TRBD1. The CDR3 is 15 amino acids. From germline, CDR1 is MRHNA and CDR2 SNTAGT. The J segment lost 0 bases and the V segment lost 3 bases, leaving 0 bases of the junction unmatched.

This sequence joins TRBV3-1 (or the pseudogene TRBV3-2) and TRBJ2-1; a possible D gene is TRBD2 (6 bases). The CDR3 has 19 amino acids. The V end lost 1 base, the J end lost 2 bases, and 21 bases lay between the germline ends. In germline, CDR1 is LGHDT, CDR2 YNNKEL (reference sequence). The CDR3 is CASSQASGETSGPYNEQFF. The CDR3 nucleotides read TGTGCCAGCAGCCAAGCGTCAGGCGAGACTAGTGGCCCCTACAATGAGCAGTTCTTC.

This chain joins TRBV6-5 and TRBJ1-2, with a weak D call TRBD1 (6 bases). CDR1 is MNHEY and CDR2 is SVGAGI in the germline V gene. The CDR3 consists of 14 residues. With 6 bases removed from V and 5 bases from J, the gap between germline ends came to 16 bases. CDR3 sequence reads: CASSPWNREYGYTF. As DNA, the CDR3 is TGTGCCAGCAGCCCATGGAACAGGGAGTATGGCTACACCTTC.

This clone was seen just once. The chain couples TRBV13 to TRBJ1-5; D unclear. There are 15 residues in the CDR3. The V gene's germline CDR1 is PRHDT and CDR2 FYEKMQ (reference sequence). The V end lost 1 base, the J end lost 5 bases, and 12 bases lay between the germline ends. CDR3 bases: TGTGCCAGCAGCTTAGACCCCCAACGGGATCAGCCCCAGCATTTT. It translates to CASSLDPQRDQPQHF.

The chain recombines TRBV4-3 with TRBJ2-1; a possible D gene is TRBD2 (6 bases). V dropped 0 bases and J dropped 0 bases, with 15 bases sitting between them. Per germline, CDR1 LGHNA and CDR2 YSLEER. The CDR3 covers 18 residues. The CDR3 spells CASSQEGIADHSYNEQFF. CDR3 nucleotide sequence: TGCGCCAGCAGCCAAGAGGGAATAGCGGACCACTCCTACAATGAGCAGTTCTTC.

V is TRBV19 and J is TRBJ2-3; D gene ambiguous. V was clipped by 5 bases and J by 3 bases, with 12 bases between them. This CDR3 has 14 residues. CDR1 is LNHDA, CDR2 SQIVND, per germline (reference sequence). The CDR3 loop reads CASSLDRGTDTQYF. In nucleotides, the CDR3 is TGTGCCAGTAGTCTGGACCGAGGAACAGATACGCAGTATTTT.

V gene TRBV7-6 combines with J gene TRBJ1-1; possibly TRBD1 for D (5 bases). There are 15 residues in the CDR3. V lost 5 bases, J lost 4 bases, and 17 bases lay in between. The germline V gene has CDR1 SGHVS and CDR2 FNYEAQ. CDR3 in DNA: TGTGCCAGCAGCCCTGGGGAAGGAAGGGGCACTGAAGCTTTCTTT. Translating it yields CASSPGEGRGTEAFF.